This T cell receptor beta chain was obtained from a study of control samples from healthy donors and cancer patients. Method: immunoSEQ multiplex PCR; TCRdb's copy keeps in-frame clones and lacks some. The data hold 82,000 or so clones, with 94% observed a single time. The V and J ends lost 4 bases and 6 bases respectively, with 11 bases between them. CDR1 WNHNN and CDR2 SYGVQD come from the germline V gene (reference sequence). This CDR3 contains 13 residues. Material: blood. The clonotype was recovered from a woman under 30 in good health. The gene calls are TRBV10-1 and TRBJ2-3; D may be TRBD2 (6 bases). This CDR3 reads CASSGLGRDTQYF. The CDR3 DNA follows: TGCGCCAGCAGTGGACTGGGGAGGGATACGCAGTATTTT.